The 30 T cell receptor beta chains given below trace back to one sample, sequenced in a study of lymphopenia after photon versus proton radiotherapy (dated by TCRdb to between 2018 and 2021). Receptor libraries were prepared by the immunoSEQ multiplex PCR assay. TCRdb holds this immuneACCESS table with in-frame rearrangements only. Some clones are missing; in checked studies, unresolved V genes explain under half, and the rest has no known cause. The sample table holds fewer than 35,000 clones, of which approximately 89% were seen once. The leading ten clones occupy about 6.6% of the sample. The material was peripheral blood, obtained from a patient treated with proton-based radiotherapy. Receptors originate from a woman in her 70s with pancreatic cancer. Some clones in this sample may be carry-over from other donors' samples.

This rearrangement joins TRBV10-2 to TRBJ1-5; the match to TRBD1 covers 10 bases. The V gene end was trimmed by 3 bases and the J gene end by 7 bases; junction bases not matched to a gene: 9. Germline V gene lookup returns CDR1 WSHSY and CDR2 SAAADI. The CDR3 extends over 16 amino acids. As DNA, the CDR3 is TGCGCCAGCAGTGAACTAATGGGACAGGGGCGGCAGCCCCAGCATTTT. This codes for CASSELMGQGRQPQHF.

This clone has a single count. V gene TRBV5-4 combines with J gene TRBJ2-3, with D unclear. Trimming took off 4 bases at V and 6 bases at J, with 6 bases between the two ends. CDR3 size: 11 residues. Germline V gene data show CDR1 as SGHNT and CDR2 as YYREEE (reference sequence). The CDR3 is CASSPGDTQYF. CDR3 DNA sequence: TGTGCCAGCAGCCCAGGCGATACGCAGTATTTT.

The chain recombines TRBV5-1 with TRBJ2-5; D ambiguous. The CDR3 spans 11 residues. V was shortened by 1 base and J by 2 bases, with 0 bases between the two germline ends. Germline V gene lookup returns CDR1 SGHRS and CDR2 YFSETQ. CDR3 nucleotide sequence: TGCGCCAGCAGCTTGCAAGAGACCCAGTACTTC. Translation gives CASSLQETQYF.

CDR3 protein: CASRALAGGRETQYF. The DNA for the CDR3 is TGTGCCAGCAGAGCCCTAGCGGGAGGGCGGGAGACCCAGTACTTC. This chain links TRBV6-6 with TRBJ2-5; 12 bases map to TRBD2. Per the germline V gene, CDR1 is MNHNY and CDR2 is SVGAGI (reference sequence). The CDR3 loop spans 15 amino acids. Germline trimming cut 6 bases from V and 5 bases from J; bases unmatched to any gene: 7.

J is TRBJ2-1 and V is TRBV7-2, with TRBD2 matching 7 bases. The V and J ends lost 2 bases and 5 bases, in that order; junction bases with no gene match: 3. The CDR3 runs 14 residues. Germline V gene lookup returns CDR1 SGHTA and CDR2 FQGNSA. CDR3 DNA: TGTGCCAGCAGCTTAAGTGCGGGGGACAATGAGCAGTTCTTC. This encodes CASSLSAGDNEQFF.

The J gene is TRBJ2-2, the V gene TRBV30; 10 bases align to TRBD2. This CDR3 contains 15 residues. Per germline, CDR1 GTSNPN and CDR2 SVGIG (reference sequence). Trimming at V came to 4 bases and at J to 5 bases, leaving 7 bases not matched to a gene. The CDR3, as DNA: TGTGCCTGGAATGTCAAGGGACTAGCGACCGGGGAGCTGTTTTTT. Protein: CAWNVKGLATGELFF.

This sequence joins TRBV7-2 and TRBJ2-2, with D perhaps matching TRBD2 (6 bases). Trimming removed 1 base from V and 1 base from J, with 10 bases in between. The CDR3 length is 16 residues. Germline CDR1 SGHTA, CDR2 FQGNSA. CDR3 sequence (DNA): TGTGCCAGCAGCTTAGTCGCGGGGTGGAACACCGGGGAGCTGTTTTTT. Translated, it gives CASSLVAGWNTGELFF.

The chain recombines TRBV11-2 with TRBJ2-3; the D is unclear. CDR1 is SGHAT and CDR2 is FQNNGV in the germline V gene. The CDR3 consists of 15 residues. Trimming left V 3 bases short and J 0 bases short, with 10 bases between. CDR3 DNA: TGTGCCAGCAGCTTTTTACGGCAGAGCACAGATACGCAGTATTTT. It is translated as CASSFLRQSTDTQYF.

The chain carries TRBV19 and TRBJ2-1; TRBD1 matches at 8 bases. The CDR3 is 13 residues long. V lost 6 bases to trimming and J lost 8 bases; unmatched junction nucleotides: 6. Germline V lookup: CDR1 LNHDA, CDR2 SQIVND (reference sequence). CDR3 sequence: CASRSDRGDEQFF. The CDR3, as DNA: TGTGCCAGTAGGTCCGACAGGGGCGATGAGCAGTTCTTC.

The V gene is TRBV18, the J gene TRBJ2-2, with D perhaps TRBD1 (5 bases). CDR3 length: 15 residues. Per the germline V gene, CDR1 is KGHSH and CDR2 is LQKENI. Trimming took 3 bases from V and 5 from J, leaving 13 bases between them. This CDR3 is CASSPAQDPTGELFF. The CDR3 coding sequence is TGTGCCAGCTCACCGGCACAGGACCCAACCGGGGAGCTGTTTTTT.

This sequence joins TRBV9 and TRBJ2-7, with unresolved D. Deletions cut 4 bases from V and 5 bases from J, with 16 bases between. In germline, CDR1 is SGDLS, CDR2 YYNGEE. This CDR3 has 14 residues. The CDR3 nucleotides read TGTGCCAGCAGCCCACCCGCTGGGGAAAACGAGCAGTACTTC. Translated, it gives CASSPPAGENEQYF.

The chain recombines TRBV30 with TRBJ2-1; TRBD2 matches at 8 bases. Germline assignment: CDR1 GTSNPN and CDR2 SVGIG (reference sequence). There are 12 residues in the CDR3. J lost 8 bases, V lost 5 bases, and 5 bases had no gene match. CDR3 region: CAWGLARDEQFF. CDR3 coding DNA: TGTGCCTGGGGACTAGCTCGGGATGAGCAGTTCTTC.

This sequence joins TRBV5-4 and TRBJ2-1; TRBD2 might be the D (5 bases). Trimming took 4 bases from V and 0 from J, leaving 11 bases between them. This CDR3 has 15 amino acids. Germline CDR1 reads SGHNT; CDR2 reads YYREEE (reference sequence). The CDR3 region is CASSPRSASYNEQFF. CDR3 bases: TGTGCCAGCAGCCCGCGTAGCGCCTCCTACAATGAGCAGTTCTTC.

This clone was seen more than once but under ten times. The rearrangement joins TRBV5-4 to TRBJ2-1; the match to TRBD2 covers 9 bases. The germline gives CDR1 SGHNT, CDR2 YYREEE (reference sequence). With V trimmed by 4 bases and J by 4 bases, 6 bases remained unmatched. The CDR3 consists of 15 residues. CDR3 sequence: CASSAGLAIYNEQFF. CDR3 in DNA: TGTGCCAGCAGCGCCGGACTAGCGATTTACAATGAGCAGTTCTTC.

The chain couples TRBV19 to TRBJ2-1; D is ambiguous. Germline V gene lookup returns CDR1 LNHDA and CDR2 SQIVND (reference sequence). Trimming took 5 bases from V and 4 from J, leaving 3 bases between them. The CDR3 contains 11 residues. The chain's CDR3 is CASSQYNEQFF. In DNA form, the CDR3 reads TGTGCCAGTAGTCAGTACAATGAGCAGTTCTTC.

The chain joins TRBV7-3 to TRBJ1-1, with a weak D call TRBD1 (5 bases). CDR3 length equals 16 residues. CDR1 and CDR2 from the germline V gene are SGHTA and FQGTGA. V lost 1 base and J lost 3, with 15 bases in between. The CDR3 here is CASSLRPGREDTEAFF. CDR3 DNA sequence: TGTGCCAGCAGCTTAAGGCCAGGGAGGGAGGACACTGAAGCTTTCTTT.

This sequence joins TRBV6-5 and TRBJ1-6, with no clear D. CDR1 MNHEY and CDR2 SVGAGI come from the germline V gene. V lost 4 bases, J lost 6 bases, and 16 bases lay in between. The CDR3 contains 16 residues. The CDR3 sequence: CASSSKAATANSPLHF. In nucleotides, the CDR3 is TGTGCCAGCAGTTCGAAGGCCGCTACCGCTAATTCACCCCTCCACTTT.

V and J are TRBV27 and TRBJ1-1; D gene unclear. The length of the CDR3 is 14 residues. Trimming cost V 1 base and J 3 bases, with 9 bases left between them. Germline V lookup: CDR1 MNHEY, CDR2 SMNVEV (reference sequence). CDR3 region: CASSLLGTDTEAFF. The DNA of the CDR3 is TGTGCCAGCAGTTTATTGGGAACTGACACTGAAGCTTTCTTT.

The V gene is TRBV28, the J gene TRBJ1-1; D uncertain. Trimming pared 7 bases from V and 0 bases from J, leaving 9 bases between. CDR3 size: 13 residues. Germline V gene data show CDR1 as MDHEN and CDR2 as SYDVKM. DNA of the CDR3: TGTGCCAGCACTCCCACCTTGAACACTGAAGCTTTCTTT. This sequence encodes CASTPTLNTEAFF.

The chain joins TRBV6-1 to TRBJ1-5; D is unresolved. V dropped 7 bases and J dropped 6 bases, with 13 bases sitting between them. The CDR3 extends over 13 amino acids. Per germline, CDR1 MNHNS and CDR2 SASEGT. The DNA for the CDR3 is TGTGCCAGCATTTGGGGAACTGGTCAGCCCCAGCATTTT. Translating it yields CASIWGTGQPQHF.

The chain joins TRBV20-1 to TRBJ2-5; D is unresolved. The ends were cut back, 5 bases at V and 4 bases at J, with 8 bases in the middle. Germline values: CDR1 DFQATT, CDR2 SNEGSKA (reference sequence). The CDR3 spans 11 residues. This CDR3 reads CSAGPRETQYF. CDR3 nucleotides: TGCAGTGCTGGGCCACGAGAGACCCAGTACTTC.

The chain couples TRBV13 to TRBJ2-5; D is perhaps TRBD1 (9 bases). The V and J ends lost 7 bases and 5 bases respectively, with 20 bases between them. The germline V gene encodes CDR1 PRHDT and CDR2 FYEKMQ (reference sequence). The CDR3 loop spans 15 amino acids. For the CDR3, the DNA is TGTGCCAGCACCCGGGGGGGACAGGGAGGCGAGACCCAGTACTTC. This codes for CASTRGGQGGETQYF.

The chain employs TRBV28 and TRBJ1-4; possible D gene TRBD1, 5 bases. V was cut by 3 bases and J by 0 bases, with 8 bases left in between. Germline CDR1 and CDR2: MDHEN and SYDVKM. The CDR3 is 15 residues long. CDR3 protein: CASSFLGATNEKLFF. CDR3 bases: TGTGCCAGCAGTTTTTTGGGGGCAACTAATGAAAAACTGTTTTTT.

CDR3 DNA: TGTGCCAGCAGCTTGGAGGGACTAGTGCGCACAGATACGCAGTATTTT. Its protein is CASSLEGLVRTDTQYF. The J gene is TRBJ2-3, the V gene TRBV5-4, with 8 bases lining up with TRBD2. J gave up 1 base and V 0 bases, and 4 bases lay outside the gene matches. The CDR3 has 16 residues. Germline CDR1 is SGHNT and CDR2 is YYREEE (reference sequence).

The rearrangement uses TRBV4-2 and TRBJ1-2; 7 positions match TRBD1. The junction had 7 bases not matched to a gene; V was cut back by 4 bases and J by 8 bases. Germline loops: CDR1 LGHNA, CDR2 YNFKEQ. The CDR3 contains 13 residues. This CDR3 reads CASSPEDRVGYTF. Here the CDR3 DNA reads TGTGCCAGCAGCCCCGAAGACAGGGTCGGCTACACCTTC.

The gene calls are TRBV19 and TRBJ2-2; D not certain. This CDR3 is 15 amino acids long. V was shortened by 4 bases and J by 1 base, with 10 bases between the two germline ends. Germline CDR1 and CDR2: LNHDA and SQIVND (reference sequence). The CDR3 DNA is TGTGCCAGTAGTAAGGTCGGCGGGAACACCGGGGAGCTGTTTTTT. Its protein product is CASSKVGGNTGELFF.

The V call is TRBV30, the J call TRBJ1-2; 11 nucleotides match TRBD1. The CDR3 is made up of 16 amino acids. Germline assignment: CDR1 GTSNPN and CDR2 SVGIG (reference sequence). The trim removed 1 base at V and 7 bases at J, leaving 11 bases unmatched. CDR3: CAWSGVLDRGLGGYTF. The CDR3 coding sequence is TGTGCCTGGAGTGGCGTGTTGGACAGGGGGCTAGGTGGCTACACCTTC.

The J gene is TRBJ1-4, the V gene TRBV19; unclear D gene. This CDR3 is 14 amino acids long. Trimming left V 9 bases short and J 0 bases short, with 11 bases between. The germline gives CDR1 LNHDA, CDR2 SQIVND (reference sequence). CDR3 sequence: CASRAGATNEKLFF. The CDR3 nucleotides read TGTGCCAGCAGAGCCGGGGCAACTAATGAAAAACTGTTTTTT.

J is TRBJ2-3 and V is TRBV11-2; 7 bases agree with TRBD2. With 5 bases clipped from V and 5 bases from J, the junction kept 10 bases outside the gene matches. The germline gives CDR1 SGHAT, CDR2 FQNNGV. The CDR3 extends over 15 amino acids. The CDR3 is CASSPTTGGGDTQYF. The CDR3 DNA reads TGTGCCAGCAGCCCAACCACTGGGGGGGGAGATACGCAGTATTTT.

The chain has TRBV28 and TRBJ2-5; 8 nucleotides align to TRBD1. Germline V gene sequence: CDR1 MDHEN, CDR2 SYDVKM. J was trimmed by 2 bases and V by 7 bases; bases with no gene match: 9. The CDR3 consists of 15 residues. In nucleotides, the CDR3 is TGTGCCAGCACCCCAGCAGGGGGCGGACAAGAGACCCAGTACTTC. It yields the protein CASTPAGGGQETQYF. Drawing the rest from reference TRBV28 and TRBJ2-5, the complete variable domain is DVKVTQSSRYLVKRTGEKVFLECVQDMDHENMFWYRQDPGLGLRLIYFSYDVKMKEKGDIPEGYSVSREKKERFSLILESASTNQTSMYLCASTPAGGGQETQYFGPGTRLLVL.